The source of this T cell receptor (beta chain) is a study of control samples from healthy donors and cancer patients. The repertoire was sequenced with immunoSEQ multiplex PCR; TCRdb's copy has only in-frame clones and lacks some. The table has 150,000 or so clones, 80% to 95% seen once; the top ten hold roughly 2.5%. CDR3 length: 12 residues. V was cut by 4 bases and J by 3 bases, with 7 bases left in between. The germline V gene encodes CDR1 SNHLY and CDR2 FYNNEI. The TCR sequence derives from a man in his forties in good health. The chain has TRBV2 and TRBJ2-7; the D gene is possibly TRBD1 (5 bases). The source material was blood. The CDR3 DNA is TGTGCCAGCAGTGGGGGCGGCTACGAGCAGTACTTC. Translating gives CASSGGGYEQYF.